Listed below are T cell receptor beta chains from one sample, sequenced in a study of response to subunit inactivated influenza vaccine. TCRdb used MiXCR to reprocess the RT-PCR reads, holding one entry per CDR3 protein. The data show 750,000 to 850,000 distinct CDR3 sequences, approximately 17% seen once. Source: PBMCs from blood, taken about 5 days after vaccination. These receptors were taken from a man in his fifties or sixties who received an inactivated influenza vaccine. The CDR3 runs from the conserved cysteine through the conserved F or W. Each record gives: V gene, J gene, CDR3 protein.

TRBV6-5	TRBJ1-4	CASSYTRLNEKLFF
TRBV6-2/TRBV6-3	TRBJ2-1	CASSGTGGTPYNEQFF
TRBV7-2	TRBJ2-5	CASSAGTSSETQYF
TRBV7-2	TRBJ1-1	CASSPGLGSTEAFF
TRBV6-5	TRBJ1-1	CASSSMTGNTEAFF
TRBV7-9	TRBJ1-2	CASSLDTDRNGYTF
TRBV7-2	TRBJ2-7	CASSLVTHSHEQYF
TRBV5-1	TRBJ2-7	CASSLDPTQGAVQYF
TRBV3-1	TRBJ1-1	CASSQEGLRAEAFF
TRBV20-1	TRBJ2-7	CSTGELYEQYF
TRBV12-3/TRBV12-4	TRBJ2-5	CASSLQAGGPETQYF
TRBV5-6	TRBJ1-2	CASSLTPLDYGYTF
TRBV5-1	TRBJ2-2	CASRRGDGELFF
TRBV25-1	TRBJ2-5	CASSEQRPGRRQETQYF